The source of this TCR beta chain is a study of identical twins (dated by TCRdb to 2015 to 2016). Turning to the overall study: The study deep-sequenced TCR alpha and beta repertoires from monozygotic twins, unrelated adults of various ages and cord blood to test whether fetal clonotypes persist. Replicate twin experiments were performed at different times using different library preparation protocols to rule out contamination.

Every donor in the study was a healthy Caucasian. Miltenyi CD45RO+ enrichment and human naive T-cell isolation kits were used to isolate memory (CD45RO+) and naive T cells from PBMC. This clonotype was recorded at least ten times. Its antigen is unknown. No base-level quality is on record; no much larger clone is a single base apart. The library was prepared using 5' RACE. Data came from an Illumina HiSeq 2000. A universal primer binding site was introduced by template switching, and a unique molecular identifier was present in the final cDNA, enabling accurate counting of TCR cDNA molecules. Specific primers in the conserved constant-segment region were used to synthesize first-strand cDNA for the TCR alpha and beta chains. To control for contamination, each cDNA library was double barcoded with a SMART-Mk sample barcode plus Illumina barcodes. TruSeq adapter sequences, together with Illumina sample barcodes, were added in two successive PCR steps. TCR alpha and beta cDNA libraries were sequenced on the Illumina HiSeq platform with custom primers. Turning to the authors' computational methods: Unique molecular identifiers were extracted from raw reads with MiGEC, and CDR3 positions were determined with MiXCR. Recombination models were inferred per individual with the repgenHMM and IGoR tools using an EM algorithm. The tcR package in R was used for shared clonotype analysis, with sharing normalized by the product of cloneset sizes. Out-of-frame nonproductive sequences were analyzed to study raw recombination free of thymic and clonal selection effects. TCRdb's own reprocessing of the public reads used fastp at Q25 and MiXCR and kept productive beta chains. Each record represents a unique CDR3 protein, reported with the most common genes and DNA among its rows. The V and J calls were not made by the authors but by TCRdb's processing. This sample gives approximately 220,000 distinct CDR3 sequences in total; less than 9.5% of them show up just once. Over 4.5% of the sample comes from the top ten.

Points the paper makes about the study in general: Conclusions relied on cross-sectional statistical analysis, since the same donors could not be followed over many years. Excess twin sharing in beta out-of-frame sequences was weaker because fewer shared sequences lowered the signal-to-noise ratio. Invariant T cells such as MAIT and iNKT could partly confound zero-insertion analyses, though diverse VJ usage argued against this for most clonotypes. Out-of-frame TCR alpha sharing in monozygotic twins was systematically underestimated by recombination models, whereas sharing between unrelated individuals was in agreement with the recombination models. Out-of-frame TCR alpha sequences shared between twins showed an excess of low generation-probability sequences compared with coincidental sharing between unrelated individuals. Abundant cord blood beta clonotypes carried fewer insertions; young adult naive repertoires showed a weaker similar trend, while memory repertoires showed none.

From a lookup of the germline V gene, CDR1 and CDR2 are SGHTA and FQGNSA. The CDR3 runs 16 amino acids, cysteine and phenylalanine included. Only CDR3 DNA remains: 48 bases, in frame from the first base. V lost 0 bases and J lost 1 base; the stretch between them is 13 bases long. This receptor chain uses TRBV7-2 and TRBJ2-7, with no reliable assignment of the D segment. The receptor was isolated from a young woman in good health. Sequencing was done on a sample of memory (CD45RO+) T cells sorted from blood. The cell subset or site label of this sample denotes: CD45RO+ enriched T cells. The CDR3 region has the sequence CASSLAWRATSYEQYF. The base sequence is TGTGCCAGCAGCTTAGCGTGGCGCGCTACATCCTACGAGCAGTACTTC.